Shown below are 21 T cell receptor beta chains from a single sample sequenced in a study of CD8 T cells in ankylosing spondylitis. The study's findings and limits: Characteristic of ankylosing spondylitis blood, it appeared, was a TCR beta motif comprising roughly eight highly homologous variants.

MiXCR was run by TCRdb on the 5' RACE reads, yielding one entry per CDR3 protein. The sample records roughly 440,000 distinct CDR3 sequences, over 15% being singletons. Their cognate antigens are unknown. Sequenced material: blood, either unsorted or a sorted T cell fraction (not recorded which). Source of these receptors: a male donor with ankylosing spondylitis.

This clonotype was seen ten or more times. The chain recombines TRBV12-5 with TRBJ2-2; TRBD2 aligns across 7 bases. From germline, CDR1 is LGHNT and CDR2 FRNRAP. After removal of 7 bases from V and 6 bases from J, the junction contained 17 bases not matched to a gene. This CDR3 has 17 residues. CDR3 sequence: CASAAPKAGTYAGELFF. CDR3 DNA sequence: TGTGCTAGTGCCGCCCCTAAAGCGGGGACGTACGCCGGGGAGCTGTTTTTT.

This clonotype came up many times. This sequence joins TRBV12-3 or TRBV12-4 and TRBJ1-2, with TRBD1 identical over 7 bases. CDR3 length: 14 residues. V lost 3 bases, J lost 8 bases, and 9 bases stayed unmatched. DNA of the CDR3: TGTGCCAGCAGTTTCAGGGGGGAAGGATACGGCTACACCTTC. Its translation is CASSFRGEGYGYTF.

This chain joins TRBV6-1 and TRBJ1-2, with D possibly matching TRBD1 (6 bases). Per germline, CDR1 MNHNS and CDR2 SASEGT. The germline V and J ends were trimmed by 10 bases and 3 bases, with 18 bases remaining between them. The CDR3 is made up of 14 amino acids. CDR3 in DNA: TGTGCCACCTCACCGCGGGACACTCACTATGGCTACACCTTC. It encodes CATSPRDTHYGYTF.

The chain uses TRBV12-3 or TRBV12-4 and TRBJ2-2; the D is unclear. CDR3 length equals 15 residues. Trimming pared 3 bases from V and 3 bases from J, leaving 11 bases between. In nucleotides, the CDR3 is TGTGCCAGCAGTTTCTCTAGTACTCACACCGGGGAGCTGTTTTTT. Its protein product is CASSFSSTHTGELFF.

This clonotype occurred many times. This chain joins TRBV5-6 and TRBJ2-7, with 10 bases that match TRBD1. Trimming took 2 bases from V and 4 from J; bases not matched to a gene: 3. Germline-derived CDR1 and CDR2 are SGHDT and YYEEEE. The CDR3 is 14 amino acids. CDR3 bases: TGTGCCAGCAGCTTCTGGGACAGGGGATACGAGCAGTACTTC. Encoded protein: CASSFWDRGYEQYF.

This clonotype occurred a few times. The rearrangement uses TRBV5-5 and TRBJ1-4; 10 bases are a match to TRBD1. Germline V gene data show CDR1 as SGHKS and CDR2 as YYEKEE (reference sequence). The CDR3 loop spans 15 amino acids. The junction had 5 bases not matched to a gene; V was cut back by 3 bases and J by 6 bases. The CDR3 DNA follows: TGTGCCAGCAGCTACCCCGGGACAGGGGATGAAAAACTGTTTTTT. Its protein is CASSYPGTGDEKLFF.

This clonotype was counted many times. This rearrangement joins TRBV12-3 or TRBV12-4 to TRBJ1-2; D might be TRBD1 (6 bases). This CDR3 spans 14 amino acids. V was pared by 4 bases and J by 3 bases, with 12 bases between. This CDR3 reads CASSYRVMHYGYTF. CDR3 nucleotides: TGTGCCAGCAGTTACAGGGTGATGCACTATGGCTACACCTTC.

The chain links TRBV11-2 to TRBJ1-2; D is undetermined. The CDR3 contains 14 residues. V shed 0 bases and J shed 5 bases, with 10 bases lying between them. Germline loops: CDR1 SGHAT, CDR2 FQNNGV. This CDR3 reads CASSLEGRVYGYTF. For the CDR3, the DNA is TGTGCCAGCAGCTTAGAGGGCAGAGTGTATGGCTACACCTTC.

V and J are TRBV6-5 and TRBJ2-5, with D unresolved. Germline CDR1 is MNHEY and CDR2 is SVGAGI. The CDR3 contains 15 residues. Trimming cost V 0 bases and J 2 bases, with 10 bases left between them. This CDR3 reads CASSYSLQGQETQYF. Written as DNA, the CDR3 is TGTGCCAGCAGTTACTCGTTGCAAGGGCAAGAGACCCAGTACTTC.

The chain's CDR3 is CASIVGQGPGDTQYF. CDR3 coding DNA: TGTGCCAGCATCGTTGGGCAGGGACCTGGGGATACGCAGTATTTT. The chain recombines TRBV2 with TRBJ2-3; D might be TRBD1 or TRBD2, each matching 5 bases. The germline V and J ends were trimmed by 7 bases and 6 bases, with 20 bases remaining between them. CDR3 length: 15 amino acids. Germline CDR1 and CDR2: SNHLY and FYNNEI.

The J gene is TRBJ2-1, the V gene TRBV20-1; 13 bases match TRBD2. CDR1 and CDR2 from the germline V gene are DFQATT and SNEGSKA (reference sequence). There are 16 residues in the CDR3. With 1 base clipped from V and 5 bases from J, the junction kept 5 bases outside the gene matches. The CDR3 nucleotides are TGCAGTGCTAGAGGGACTAGCGGGAGTGTTCACAATGAGCAGTTCTTC. It specifies CSARGTSGSVHNEQFF.

This clonotype was seen a handful of times. The chain carries TRBV18 and TRBJ2-7; no clear D gene. Trimming cost V 2 bases and J 2 bases, with 10 bases left between them. This CDR3 has 14 residues. Germline V gene lookup returns CDR1 KGHSH and CDR2 LQKENI. In DNA form, the CDR3 reads TGTGCCAGCTCACCAGGGCCACCCCCCTACGAGCAGTACTTC. It specifies CASSPGPPPYEQYF.

The chain uses TRBV5-5 and TRBJ2-6; 8 nucleotides align to TRBD1. The CDR3 contains 16 residues. CDR1 is SGHKS and CDR2 is YYEKEE in the germline V gene (reference sequence). V trimming: 4 bases; J trimming: 2 bases; junction bases outside the gene matches: 5. CDR3 protein: CASSTWTGTGANVLTF. In DNA form, the CDR3 reads TGTGCCAGCAGCACCTGGACAGGGACTGGGGCCAACGTCCTGACTTTC.

This clonotype was seen only a few times. The chain carries TRBV4-1 and TRBJ1-1, with 7 bases fitting TRBD1. The CDR3 totals 16 residues. CDR1 is MGHRA and CDR2 is YSYEKL in the germline V gene. The ends lost 0 bases at V and 5 bases at J; junction bases unmatched: 9. The CDR3 coding sequence is TGCGCCAGCAGCCAAGATCTTTGGAGGACAGGTACTGAAGCTTTCTTT. This encodes CASSQDLWRTGTEAFF.

This clonotype has just a few counts. V usage is TRBV6-2 or TRBV6-3 and J usage is TRBJ1-2, with D possibly TRBD1 on 6 matching bases. The germline V gene encodes CDR1 MNHEY and CDR2 SVGEGT. V was clipped by 7 bases and J by 4 bases, with 19 bases between them. The CDR3 spans 15 residues. The CDR3 loop reads CASIPALGAAYGYTF. CDR3 in DNA: TGTGCCAGCATCCCCGCGCTGGGGGCCGCCTATGGCTACACCTTC.

This clonotype showed up just a few times. The chain has TRBV10-3 and TRBJ2-5, with D uncertain. Germline values: CDR1 ENHRY, CDR2 SYGVKD. Trimming left V 7 bases short and J 5 bases short, with 8 bases between. This CDR3 comprises 11 residues. The DNA of the CDR3 is TGTGCCATCAAGTCATTGGAGACCCAGTACTTC. Translating gives CAIKSLETQYF.

The gene calls are TRBV12-3 or TRBV12-4 and TRBJ1-2; D is unclear. V shed 6 bases and J shed 8 bases, with 19 bases lying between them. The CDR3 contains 14 residues. The CDR3 DNA reads TGTGCCAGCAGCACTTGGGGAGGGCTCAAGGGCTACACCTTC. Protein sequence: CASSTWGGLKGYTF.

The chain couples TRBV6-2 or TRBV6-3 to TRBJ1-2, with unresolved D. CDR1 MNHEY and CDR2 SVGEGT come from the germline V gene. CDR3 size: 12 residues. The V gene lost 2 bases and the J gene lost 8 bases, with 9 bases spanning the gap. CDR3 DNA sequence: TGTGCCAGCAGTTACGAGTCTCTGGGCTACACCTTC. Its protein is CASSYESLGYTF.

The chain employs TRBV24-1 and TRBJ2-7; 11 bases align to TRBD1. Looked up from germline, CDR1 is KGHDR and CDR2 is SFDVKD. The junction had 4 bases not matched to a gene; V was cut back by 2 bases and J by 2 bases. The CDR3 has 16 amino acids. CDR3 protein: CATSDSGTGGAYEQYF. The CDR3 coding sequence is TGTGCCACCAGTGATTCCGGGACAGGGGGGGCCTACGAGCAGTACTTC.

The CDR3 DNA sequence: TGTGCTAGTGCTCCTGGGCAATTCGGGGACGGGAGCTCCTACGAGCAGTACTTC. Protein: CASAPGQFGDGSSYEQYF. This sequence joins TRBV12-5 and TRBJ2-7, with D tentatively TRBD2 (6 bases). Trimming pared 7 bases from V and 0 bases from J, leaving 25 bases between. The germline gives CDR1 LGHNT, CDR2 FRNRAP. The CDR3 has 18 amino acids.

The chain is built from TRBV6-2 or TRBV6-3 and TRBJ1-5; D remains unclear. The CDR3 is 14 amino acids. With 0 bases removed from V and 5 bases from J, the gap between germline ends came to 8 bases. Germline V gene lookup returns CDR1 MNHEY and CDR2 SVGEGT. In DNA form, the CDR3 reads TGTGCCAGCAGTTACTCGACCATGTATCAGCCCCAGCATTTT. Its translation: CASSYSTMYQPQHF.